This passage covers 27 T cell receptor beta chains from one sample sequenced in a study of blood T cell repertoires in COVID-19. Sequenced by immunoSEQ multiplex PCR; TCRdb stores in-frame clones only, minus some. The table shows 380,000 or so clones, with more than 70% occurring only once. The specimen sequenced was PBMCs or T cells enriched from blood (not recorded which). These receptors were taken from a man aged 25-40 years who had recovered from COVID-19.

The chain carries TRBV7-9 and TRBJ1-1, with D perhaps matching TRBD1 (5 bases). The CDR3 length is 13 residues. The germline CDR1 and CDR2 sequences are SEHNR and FQNEAQ (reference sequence). The V gene lost 5 bases and the J gene lost 4 bases, with 11 bases spanning the gap. DNA of the CDR3: TGTGCCAGCAGCGCCCAGGGCCCCACTGAAGCTTTCTTT. Its protein is CASSAQGPTEAFF.

Notes on this clone: One end of the junction varies from germline; a read error may be responsible. The rearrangement links TRBV29-1 to TRBJ2-1, with D maybe TRBD2 (6 bases). The germline V gene has CDR1 SQVTM and CDR2 ANQGSEA. The CDR3 contains 15 residues. The CDR3 DNA reads TGCAGCGTCGAAGGGGCTCTGGGGGGCTACAATGAGCAGTTCTTC. It codes for CSVEGALGGYNEQFF.

The chain has TRBV5-1 and TRBJ1-5, with a weak D call TRBD1 (5 bases). Trimming stripped 0 bases from V and 0 bases from J, with 10 bases between. Germline-derived CDR1 and CDR2 are SGHRS and YFSETQ. The CDR3 extends over 16 amino acids. CDR3 sequence reads: CASSLGAGNSNQPQHF. The CDR3 bases are TGCGCCAGCAGCTTGGGGGCAGGGAATAGCAATCAGCCCCAGCATTTT.

The chain carries TRBV11-2 and TRBJ2-5; the D gene is possibly TRBD1 (5 bases). Trimming took 1 base from V and 4 from J, leaving 16 bases between them. The V gene's germline CDR1 is SGHAT and CDR2 FQNNGV. This CDR3 is 16 amino acids long. CDR3 loop: CASSLGLRQGGETQYF. The CDR3 DNA is TGTGCCAGCAGCTTAGGGCTTCGGCAGGGTGGAGAGACCCAGTACTTC.

The V gene is TRBV13, the J gene TRBJ1-2, with 7 bases fitting TRBD1. The CDR3 sequence is 15 residues long. In germline, CDR1 is PRHDT, CDR2 FYEKMQ (reference sequence). V lost 5 bases to trimming and J lost 7 bases; unmatched junction nucleotides: 13. Here the CDR3 DNA reads TGTGCCAGCAGCCTTAACGTAAGACAGGGCTCTGGCTACACCTTC. Its translation: CASSLNVRQGSGYTF.

The gene calls are TRBV5-1 and TRBJ1-5; 10 bases are shared with TRBD1. V lost 2 bases to trimming and J lost 7 bases; unmatched junction nucleotides: 3. The germline V gene has CDR1 SGHRS and CDR2 YFSETQ. The CDR3 extends over 14 amino acids. CDR3 nucleotide sequence: TGCGCCAGCAGCTTCGGACAGGGGGGACAGCCCCAGCATTTT. It is translated as CASSFGQGGQPQHF. Variable domain in full (rest from reference TRBV5-1 and TRBJ1-5): KAGVTQTPRYLIKTRGQQVTLSCSPISGHRSVSWYQQTPGQGLQFLFEYFSETQRNKGNFPGRFSGRQFSNSRSEMNVSTLELGDSALYLCASSFGQGGQPQHFGDGTRLSIL.

The chain combines TRBV5-4 with TRBJ1-2, with 10 bases aligning to TRBD1. With 5 bases clipped from V and 7 bases from J, the junction kept 11 bases outside the gene matches. There are 15 residues in the CDR3. Germline values: CDR1 SGHNT, CDR2 YYREEE (reference sequence). The DNA of the CDR3 is TGTGCCAGCAGTTCTCCGGGACAGGGGTCTATTGGCTACACCTTC. This sequence encodes CASSSPGQGSIGYTF. The whole variable domain, filled in from reference TRBV5-4 and TRBJ1-2, reads ETGVTQSPTHLIKTRGQQVTLRCSSQSGHNTVSWYQQALGQGPQFIFQYYREEENGRGNFPPRFSGLQFPNYSSELNVNALELDDSALYLCASSSPGQGSIGYTFGSGTRLTVV.

The J gene is TRBJ1-4, the V gene TRBV10-2, with TRBD1 identical over 7 bases. This CDR3 has 15 amino acids. Germline V CDR1 and CDR2: WSHSY, SAAADI. V trimming: 6 bases; J trimming: 0 bases; junction bases outside the gene matches: 4. The CDR3 nucleotides are TGCGCCAGCAGGGGTCAGGGGGCAACTAATGAAAAACTGTTTTTT. This sequence encodes CASRGQGATNEKLFF.

The V gene is TRBV4-1, the J gene TRBJ2-5, with D tentatively TRBD1 (6 bases). V was shortened by 2 bases and J by 0 bases, with 13 bases between the two germline ends. Germline V gives CDR1 MGHRA, CDR2 YSYEKL. This CDR3 is 16 amino acids long. The CDR3 DNA sequence: TGCGCCAGCAGCCAACCGGGACATAGGGACCAAGAGACCCAGTACTTC. It yields the protein CASSQPGHRDQETQYF.

The CDR3 DNA sequence: TGTGCCAGCATACCCGACAGGGATAATGAAAAACTGTTTTTT. Residues: CASIPDRDNEKLFF. The chain has TRBV2 and TRBJ1-4, with 7 nucleotides matching TRBD1. V shed 7 bases and J 4 bases; nucleotides not matched to a gene: 6. The CDR3 loop spans 14 amino acids. CDR1 SNHLY and CDR2 FYNNEI come from the germline V gene.

This chain links TRBV3-1 (or the pseudogene TRBV3-2) with TRBJ1-1; unclear D gene. Germline V lookup: CDR1 LGHDT, CDR2 YNNKEL (reference sequence). Trimming removed 3 bases at V and 6 bases at J, with 11 bases between. The CDR3 is 13 residues long. Written as DNA, the CDR3 is TGTGCCAGCAGCCAGAGAGGAGGGCCTGAAGCTTTCTTT. It codes for CASSQRGGPEAFF.

The V gene is TRBV6-6, the J gene TRBJ2-2, with TRBD1 matching 7 bases. Germline CDR1 and CDR2: MNHNY and SVGAGI (reference sequence). Trimming cost V 5 bases and J 5 bases; bases outside gene matches: 14. CDR3 size: 17 residues. The CDR3 DNA reads TGTGCCAGCAGTCGACAGGGCTCCCACAGTGGGACCGGGGAGCTGTTTTTT. It codes for CASSRQGSHSGTGELFF.

Only a few counts were recorded for this clone. V and J are TRBV4-1 and TRBJ1-2; perhaps TRBD1 as D (6 bases). The CDR3 consists of 14 residues. Per germline, CDR1 MGHRA and CDR2 YSYEKL. Trimming removed 1 base from V and 7 bases from J, with 13 bases in between. CDR3 sequence (DNA): TGCGCCAGCAGCCAAGCGGTAGGGGGTAGTGGCTACACCTTC. Encoded protein: CASSQAVGGSGYTF.

The rearrangement uses TRBV10-3 and TRBJ1-2; 8 bases match TRBD1. CDR1 ENHRY and CDR2 SYGVKD come from the germline V gene. The CDR3 extends over 14 amino acids. Trimming at V came to 3 bases and at J to 8 bases, leaving 8 bases not matched to a gene. CDR3 nucleotides: TGTGCCATCAGTGACCACGAGACAGGGGTAGGCTACACCTTC. Encoded protein: CAISDHETGVGYTF.

The V gene is TRBV10-3, the J gene TRBJ2-7; 10 nucleotides align to TRBD1. V shed 6 bases, J shed 5 bases, and the junction held 4 bases outside the gene matches. The CDR3 runs 13 residues. Germline V gene data show CDR1 as ENHRY and CDR2 as SYGVKD. CDR3 bases: TGTGCCATCAGGGGGACAGGGGACGACGAGCAGTACTTC. This sequence encodes CAIRGTGDDEQYF.

This rearrangement joins TRBV5-1 to TRBJ2-7; 12 bases fit TRBD1. Germline V CDR1 and CDR2: SGHRS, YFSETQ. The CDR3 runs to 15 residues. After removal of 1 base from V and 7 bases from J, the junction contained 6 bases not matched to a gene. The CDR3 DNA follows: TGCGCCAGCAGCTTGAGGGACAGGGGGCTTCATGAGCAGTACTTC. Translated: CASSLRDRGLHEQYF.

The gene calls are TRBV7-2 and TRBJ1-2; 7 nucleotides match TRBD1. Trimming removed 5 bases from V and 8 bases from J; junction bases left unmatched: 14. CDR1 is SGHTA, CDR2 FQGNSA, per germline. The CDR3 covers 15 residues. The CDR3 protein is CASSAQTGQDNGYTF. The CDR3 DNA is TGTGCCAGCAGCGCCCAAACCGGACAGGATAACGGCTACACCTTC. The complete variable domain, with remaining parts taken from reference TRBV7-2 and TRBJ1-2, reads GAGVSQSPSNKVTEKGKDVELRCDPISGHTALYWYRQSLGQGLEFLIYFQGNSAPDKSGLPSDRFSAERTGGSVSTLTIQRTQQEDSAVYLCASSAQTGQDNGYTFGSGTRLTVV.

The rearrangement links TRBV10-3 to TRBJ1-5, with D possibly matching TRBD1 (5 bases). V lost 10 bases, J lost 0 bases, and 7 bases lay in between. The CDR3 consists of 12 residues. Germline assignment: CDR1 ENHRY and CDR2 SYGVKD. The CDR3 DNA reads TGTGCCACCCAGGGTAGCAATCAGCCCCAGCATTTT. The encoded protein is CATQGSNQPQHF.

The chain carries TRBV3-1 (or the pseudogene TRBV3-2) and TRBJ2-2; D possibly corresponds to TRBD1 (5 bases). CDR1 and CDR2 from the germline V gene are LGHDT and YNNKEL (reference sequence). The CDR3 totals 15 residues. V lost 4 bases to trimming and J lost 4 bases, with 13 bases between them. The CDR3 DNA reads as TGTGCCAGCAGCCTATTTCAGGGATCCACCGGGGAGCTGTTTTTT. It is translated as CASSLFQGSTGELFF.

This chain links TRBV5-4 with TRBJ2-1; 7 bases are shared with TRBD1. This CDR3 is 15 amino acids long. V lost 0 bases and J lost 5; bases outside the gene matches: 5. Germline CDR1 and CDR2: SGHNT and YYREEE (reference sequence). The CDR3 protein is CASSLAGTVNNEQFF. The CDR3 DNA follows: TGTGCCAGCAGCTTGGCCGGGACAGTTAACAATGAGCAGTTCTTC.

The V and J genes are TRBV7-9 and TRBJ1-2, with D perhaps TRBD1 (5 bases). V was clipped by 5 bases and J by 8 bases, with 15 bases between them. CDR1 is SEHNR, CDR2 FQNEAQ, per germline (reference sequence). This CDR3 is built from 13 residues. CDR3 coding DNA: TGTGCCAGCAGCCCCGGGCCGGGGGAAGGCTACACCTTC. As protein: CASSPGPGEGYTF. The full variable domain, its missing parts supplied by reference TRBV7-9 and TRBJ1-2, is DTGVSQNPRHKITKRGQNVTFRCDPISEHNRLYWYRQTLGQGPEFLTYFQNEAQLEKSRLLSDRFSAERPKGSFSTLEIQRTEQGDSAMYLCASSPGPGEGYTFGSGTRLTVV.

This clone showed up just a few times. The CDR3 DNA sequence: TGTGCCAGCAGCTTAAGGGGGGGCCCTTATAGCAATCAGCCCCAGCATTTT. Protein sequence: CASSLRGGPYSNQPQHF. V is TRBV7-2 and J is TRBJ1-5, with a weak D call TRBD1 (6 bases). The CDR3 extends over 17 amino acids. CDR1 SGHTA and CDR2 FQGNSA come from the germline V gene. Trimming shortened V by 2 bases and J by 0 bases, and 14 bases separated the two germline ends.

The chain recombines TRBV12-5 with TRBJ1-5; a weak D match, TRBD1 (6 bases). The germline V gene encodes CDR1 LGHNT and CDR2 FRNRAP. This CDR3 is 20 amino acids long. Deletions cut 0 bases from V and 2 bases from J, with 23 bases between. This CDR3 reads CASGLVMDSVVFGGNQPQHF. CDR3 in DNA: TGTGCTAGTGGTTTGGTTATGGACAGCGTCGTGTTTGGGGGCAATCAGCCCCAGCATTTT.

This rearrangement joins TRBV10-3 to TRBJ2-7; weak D call: TRBD2 (5 bases). V shed 11 bases and J shed 1 base, with 15 bases lying between them. This CDR3 has 13 amino acids. Germline CDR1 reads ENHRY; CDR2 reads SYGVKD. CDR3: CASNGVLSYEQYF. The CDR3 DNA follows: TGTGCCTCCAACGGGGTTTTGTCCTACGAGCAGTACTTC.

The chain is built from TRBV30 and TRBJ1-6; 9 bases align to TRBD1. The CDR3 consists of 14 residues. Per germline, CDR1 GTSNPN and CDR2 SVGIG (reference sequence). The V gene end was trimmed by 5 bases and the J gene end by 6 bases; junction bases not matched to a gene: 5. The CDR3 here is CAWGTGPFNSPLHF. The CDR3 DNA is TGTGCCTGGGGGACAGGGCCGTTTAATTCACCCCTCCACTTT.

V is TRBV5-1 and J is TRBJ2-7; the match to TRBD1 covers 9 bases. The CDR3 consists of 15 residues. Germline V gene lookup returns CDR1 SGHRS and CDR2 YFSETQ. V shed 0 bases and J 2 bases; nucleotides not matched to a gene: 3. The CDR3 here is CASSLARTGAYEQYF. In nucleotides, the CDR3 is TGCGCCAGCAGCTTGGCCCGGACAGGGGCCTACGAGCAGTACTTC. Full variable domain (remainder filled in from reference TRBV5-1 and TRBJ2-7): KAGVTQTPRYLIKTRGQQVTLSCSPISGHRSVSWYQQTPGQGLQFLFEYFSETQRNKGNFPGRFSGRQFSNSRSEMNVSTLELGDSALYLCASSLARTGAYEQYFGPGTRLTVT.

The chain employs TRBV6-5 and TRBJ2-1, with 8 bases identical to TRBD2. The germline gives CDR1 MNHEY, CDR2 SVGAGI. J was trimmed by 0 bases and V by 10 bases; bases with no gene match: 2. CDR3 length: 13 amino acids. The CDR3 protein is CATGRDSYNEQFF. CDR3 bases: TGTGCCACCGGGAGGGACTCCTACAATGAGCAGTTCTTC.